This TCR beta chain was profiled in a study of PD-1 blockade in classical Hodgkin lymphoma. Study results and limitations: When set against healthy donors, newly diagnosed patients were reported to show lower baseline TCR diversity.

Clones were sequenced by immunoSEQ multiplex PCR, and TCRdb holds only the in-frame ones, with some missing. The sample shows tens of thousands of clones, roughly 88% of them seen only once. Trimming stripped 3 bases from V and 4 bases from J, with 12 bases between. From germline, CDR1 is MGHRA and CDR2 YSYEKL. The CDR3 has 14 amino acids. The time point denotes: newly diagnosed, previously untreated cHL patient sample. The authors used newly diagnosed, untreated classical Hodgkin lymphoma PBMCs as comparison. A remark on this clone: The antigen is not known.

V gene TRBV4-1 combines with J gene TRBJ1-2; D perhaps matches TRBD1 (6 bases). The specimen was peripheral blood mononuclear cells (PBMCs). This receptor was taken from a human donor with classical Hodgkin lymphoma. CDR3 loop: CASSQPQQGYGYTF. CDR3 DNA: TGCGCCAGCAGCCAGCCCCAACAGGGCTATGGCTACACCTTC.